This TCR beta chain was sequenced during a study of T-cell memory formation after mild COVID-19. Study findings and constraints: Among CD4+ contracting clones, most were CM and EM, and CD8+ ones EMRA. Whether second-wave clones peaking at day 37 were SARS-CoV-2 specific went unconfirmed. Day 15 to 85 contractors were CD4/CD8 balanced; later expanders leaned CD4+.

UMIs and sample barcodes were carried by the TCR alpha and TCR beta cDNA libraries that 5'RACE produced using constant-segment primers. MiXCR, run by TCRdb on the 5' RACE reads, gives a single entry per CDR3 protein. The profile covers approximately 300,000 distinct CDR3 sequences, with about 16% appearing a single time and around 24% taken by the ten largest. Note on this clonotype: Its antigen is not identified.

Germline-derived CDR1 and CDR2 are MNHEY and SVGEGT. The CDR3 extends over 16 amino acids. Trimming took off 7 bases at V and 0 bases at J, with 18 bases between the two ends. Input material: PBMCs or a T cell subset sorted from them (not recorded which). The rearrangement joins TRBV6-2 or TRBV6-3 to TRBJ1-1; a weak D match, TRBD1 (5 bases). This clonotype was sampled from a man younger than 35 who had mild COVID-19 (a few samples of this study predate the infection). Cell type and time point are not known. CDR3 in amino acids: CASTYGGARMNTEAFF. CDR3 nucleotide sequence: TGTGCCAGCACCTACGGCGGGGCGCGGATGAACACTGAAGCTTTCTTT.